This TCR beta chain was sequenced in a study of blood T cells in healthy people across ages (dated by TCRdb to between 2015 and 2017). For context, the study as a whole: In model experiments, template switching captured about one uniquely barcoded TCR beta cDNA molecule for every two T cells. To avoid experimental bias, donors of different ages were randomly spread across the sequencing lanes. The study measured age-related changes in TCR beta repertoire diversity using deep sequencing normalized with unique cDNA molecular identifiers. Donors were grouped into four age groups: young (average approximately 16 years), middle-aged (over 35), aged (62) and long-lived (around 80). For two donors (one aged 18 to 30 and one aged 80 or older), the study analyzed two additional independent replicas of 1 million unique cDNA reads from the same blood draw. What the study reported, not specific to this receptor: Estimates of total diversity based on one million sequenced T cells were regarded as lower bounds and as underestimates. There was a strong correlation between observed TCR beta diversity and the percentage of naive T cells measured by flow cytometry. Compared with the aged group, more naive CD4+ T cells, fewer expanded clones and increased TCR diversity were shown by the long-lived group, suggesting age selection. Donor CMV infection status was unknown, potentially confounding age-related changes in expanded clonotypes. Observed TCR beta diversity per million T cells fell roughly linearly with age, and a significant reduction was already apparent by age around 39. Since profiling was done on bulk unsorted PBMCs, naive and antigen-experienced compartments could not be conclusively compared.

Donors were a few dozen systemically healthy Caucasian individuals from Russia aged roughly 6 to 100 years. Around 10 milliliters of peripheral blood were drawn from each donor into EDTA-treated Vacutainer tubes. Ficoll-Paque density-gradient centrifugation was used to isolate PBMCs, with at least 6.5 million per sample. Total RNA was extracted from PBMCs with Trizol reagent, with at least 5.5 micrograms obtained per sample. For every donor, flow cytometry on a PBMC aliquot measured the percentage of naive CD45RAhigh/CD27high T cells. V loses 8 bases of germline sequence and J loses 0 bases, and the interval between the two ends is 10 bases. There are 14 amino acids in the CDR3, from cysteine to phenylalanine inclusive. This entry keeps only the CDR3 DNA: 42 bases, framed from base 1. The germline V gene supplies CDR1 KGHDR and CDR2 SFDVKD. Receptor amplification or capture employed 5' RACE. Instrument on record: Illumina HiSeq 2500. A second PCR of roughly 7 to 11 cycles was performed with a sample-barcoded 5' primer and a J-beta primer mix. A unique molecular identifier was introduced onto each TCR beta cDNA molecule by a template-switch 5' adaptor carrying 12 random nucleotides. Each sample yielded at least 2.5 million CDR3-containing paired-end reads. First-strand cDNA synthesis was performed from all RNA using the Mint cDNA synthesis kit, with priming by a TRBC-specific oligonucleotide. Following uracil-DNA glycosylase treatment, all cDNA underwent a first 18-cycle PCR with the universal primers M1SS and BC2_uni_R. The published analysis was carried out like this. For normalization, 1 million high-quality reads, each with a distinct molecular identifier, were randomly selected from each sample. Reads sharing molecular identifiers were discarded rather than binned into consensus sequences. MiTCR, with a Q25 quality threshold and the strictest error-elimination algorithm, was used for CDR3 identification, clonotype clustering and error correction. A nonparametric unseen species model with Euler transformation was used to estimate a lower bound on total TCR beta diversity. TCRdb trimmed the raw reads at Q25, called clones with MiXCR and kept productive beta chains. Rows with one shared CDR3 protein collapse into an entry with the most common genes and DNA. The V and J calls shown here were made by TCRdb, not taken from the authors' results. The table for this sample lists around 800,000 distinct CDR3 sequences; 53% of them were counted only once. Approximately 40% of the sample belongs to the ten largest clones.

Note on this clonotype: This receptor's antigen is unknown. Base qualities are missing; no much larger clone stands one base away.

The V and J genes are TRBV24-1 and TRBJ2-1, with no confidently assigned D gene. The sample taken for sequencing was blood. The source is a man older than 75 in good health. In nucleotides, the sequence is TGTGCCACCAAGGGCGCCCCCTCCTACAATGAGCAGTTCTTC. Its protein reads: CATKGAPSYNEQFF.